This T cell receptor (beta chain) was recovered during a study of shared clonotypes between healthy human individuals. Generated by immunoSEQ multiplex PCR, the TCRdb table keeps only in-frame clones and is missing some. The data show 500,000 to 700,000 clones, with approximately 95% seen just once and around 0.12% held by the top ten. Naive CD8 populations comprised CD45RO-negative cells positively selected for CCR7, excluding terminally differentiated effector memory CD45RA+ cells. Donors, without exception, were Caucasian adults residing in Nashville, Tennessee. The germline V gene encodes CDR1 SGHRS and CDR2 YFSETQ. The CDR3 is 13 amino acids. Trimming removed 0 bases at V and 7 bases at J, with 10 bases between. To note about this clone: Its matching antigen is unknown.

Study results and caveats: Estimated clonotype richness was generally higher in naive than memory subsets.

Sequencing used naive CD8+ T cells sorted from blood. The chain has TRBV5-1 and TRBJ1-1; maybe TRBD1 (6 bases). The sequence was obtained from a woman under 40 in good health. The CDR3 loop is CASSLGTVLEAFF. CDR3 DNA: TGCGCCAGCAGCTTGGGGACAGTACTTGAAGCTTTCTTT.